This T cell receptor (beta chain) originates from a study of sequential checkpoint blockade in melanoma. This clone was recorded a few times. The data were produced by immunoSEQ multiplex PCR, yet TCRdb's version contains in-frame clones alone and is incomplete. This sample has thousands of clones; roughly 55% occur once, and the top ten carry about 45%. As for treatment: randomized to nivolumab then ipilimumab (arm A) or the reverse (arm B). This CDR3 is built from 16 residues. Per germline, CDR1 SGHAT and CDR2 FQNNGV. V was pared by 4 bases and J by 6 bases, with 8 bases of the junction left unmatched.

Sequenced here: CD8+ T cells sorted from blood (inferred from file names), sampled from a patient given nivolumab and ipilimumab in sequence. V is TRBV11-2 and J is TRBJ2-1; TRBD2 aligns across 11 bases. The TCR originated in a human donor with melanoma. The DNA of the CDR3 is TGTGCCAGCAGCTCGGAACTAGCGGGGGCCTTCAATGAGCAGTTCTTC. Its protein is CASSSELAGAFNEQFF.